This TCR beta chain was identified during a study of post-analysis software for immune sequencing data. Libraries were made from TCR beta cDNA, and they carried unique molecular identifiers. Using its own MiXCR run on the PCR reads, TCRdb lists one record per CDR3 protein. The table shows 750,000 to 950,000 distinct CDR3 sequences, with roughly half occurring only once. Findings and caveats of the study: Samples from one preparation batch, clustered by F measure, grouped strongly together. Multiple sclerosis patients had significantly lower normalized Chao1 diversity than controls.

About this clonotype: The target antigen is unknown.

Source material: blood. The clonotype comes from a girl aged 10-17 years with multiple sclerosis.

This CDR3 is CASSPQTGPAYNEQYF. The DNA of the CDR3 is TGTGCCAGCAGTCCACAGACAGGTCCCGCCTACAATGAGCAGTACTTC. The chain links TRBV12-3 or TRBV12-4 to TRBJ2-7; maybe TRBD1 (6 bases). Trimming stripped 5 bases from V and 7 bases from J, with 24 bases between. CDR3 size: 16 residues.